The clone carrying this T cell receptor beta chain was seen ten or more times. These data come from a study of Graves' ophthalmopathy and Graves' hyperthyroidism. Germline V CDR1 and CDR2: KGHSH, LQKENI. Trimming at V came to 3 bases and at J to 5 bases, leaving 6 bases not matched to a gene. The CDR3 runs to 14 residues. Amplification of the TCR beta CDR3 regions used RNA transcripts (as template). An opening RT-PCR round employed HTBI primers and preceded a second-round multiplex PCR. TCRdb independently ran MiXCR on the multiplex PCR reads; one entry per CDR3 protein. The profile covers approximately 160,000 distinct CDR3 sequences, with approximately 40% appearing a single time and roughly 8.9% taken by the ten largest.

The gene calls are TRBV18 and TRBJ2-7; 8 positions agree with TRBD1. Material: peripheral blood. The clonotype comes from a man aged 25-45 years with Graves' ophthalmopathy. CDR3 DNA sequence: TGTGCCAGCTCACCCCGGGACAGGCCGAACGAGCAGTACTTC. Its translation is CASSPRDRPNEQYF. Full variable domain (rest looked up from reference TRBV18 and TRBJ2-7): NAGVMQNPRHLVRRRGQEARLRCSPMKGHSHVYWYRQLPEEGLKFMVYLQKENIIDESGMPKERFSAEFPKEGPSILRIQQVVRGDSAAYFCASSPRDRPNEQYFGPGTRLTVT.